Each of the 10 T cell receptor beta chains below was sequenced from the same sample in a study of blood T cell repertoires in COVID-19. Sequencing was performed with immunoSEQ multiplex PCR; in TCRdb, only in-frame clones are kept and a portion is missing. The sample contains about 140,000 clones, 75% to 85% of which appear only once. Input material: peripheral blood. Receptors originate from a man between 65 and 80 years old who had recovered from COVID-19.

This clone has only one observation. This chain's CDR3 is CASSYSIQASYEQYF. The CDR3 coding sequence is TGTGCCAGCAGTTACTCGATACAGGCCTCCTACGAGCAGTACTTC. The V and J genes are TRBV6-5 and TRBJ2-7, with TRBD1 as a possible D gene (5 bases). V lost 0 bases and J lost 0, with 9 bases in between. The CDR3 spans 15 residues. CDR1 and CDR2 (germline): MNHEY, SVGAGI.

The chain has TRBV29-1 and TRBJ2-2; possible D gene TRBD1, 6 bases. Trimming took 8 bases from V and 1 from J, leaving 14 bases between them. Germline assignment: CDR1 SQVTM and CDR2 ANQGSEA. CDR3 length: 14 residues. As DNA, the CDR3 is TGCAGCAAGGACAGACCCCTGAACACCGGGGAGCTGTTTTTT. Translation: CSKDRPLNTGELFF.

The count of this clone is one. The rearrangement links TRBV24-1 to TRBJ2-1, with D perhaps TRBD2 (5 bases). Germline CDR1 KGHDR, CDR2 SFDVKD. Trimming took off 6 bases at V and 0 bases at J, with 5 bases between the two ends. This CDR3 is built from 13 residues. The CDR3 DNA reads as TGTGCCACCAGTAGCGGCTCCTACAATGAGCAGTTCTTC. Translating it yields CATSSGSYNEQFF.

In its sample, this clone was seen once. V usage is TRBV29-1 and J usage is TRBJ2-7, with D maybe TRBD1 (6 bases). The V gene's germline CDR1 is SQVTM and CDR2 ANQGSEA. Trimming cost V 5 bases and J 7 bases, with 15 bases left between them. This CDR3 contains 12 residues. The CDR3 region has the DNA TGCAGCGTTCAACAGGGACGAGGGGAGCAGTACTTC. This codes for CSVQQGRGEQYF.

CDR3 amino acids: CASSLVAGGGYTF. The CDR3 region has the DNA TGTGCCAGCAGCTTAGTCGCAGGGGGAGGCTACACCTTC. The V call is TRBV7-2, the J call TRBJ1-2; TRBD1 matches at 7 bases. This CDR3 comprises 13 residues. Germline loops: CDR1 SGHTA, CDR2 FQGNSA. Germline trimming cut 1 base from V and 8 bases from J; bases unmatched to any gene: 4.

The chain uses TRBV12-3 or TRBV12-4 and TRBJ1-5; weak D call: TRBD1 (6 bases). This CDR3 contains 12 residues. V dropped 5 bases and J dropped 7 bases, with 9 bases sitting between them. The DNA of the CDR3 is TGTGCCAGCAGTAAGGGGGGGCAGCCCCAGCATTTT. Its translation: CASSKGGQPQHF.

This clone was recorded only once. The rearrangement joins TRBV5-1 to TRBJ1-1, with 8 bases matching TRBD1. Germline V lookup: CDR1 SGHRS, CDR2 YFSETQ. The CDR3 loop spans 16 amino acids. V lost 4 bases to trimming and J lost 6 bases; unmatched junction nucleotides: 14. The CDR3 DNA sequence: TGCGCCAGCAGCCCGACTTCACAGGGGGAGGGCGCTGAAGCTTTCTTT. It encodes CASSPTSQGEGAEAFF.

The chain is built from TRBV6-5 and TRBJ1-2; 7 bases align to TRBD1. This CDR3 region has 15 residues. V trimming: 6 bases; J trimming: 4 bases; junction bases outside the gene matches: 11. Germline V CDR1 and CDR2: MNHEY, SVGAGI. The CDR3 loop is CASSLNYRGSYGYTF. The CDR3 coding sequence is TGTGCCAGCAGCCTGAATTACAGGGGCTCCTATGGCTACACCTTC.

This clone was detected only a few times. The rearrangement uses TRBV7-9 and TRBJ2-1, with no clear D. With 2 bases removed from V and 0 bases from J, the gap between germline ends came to 17 bases. The CDR3 runs 18 residues. The V gene's germline CDR1 is SEHNR and CDR2 FQNEAQ (reference sequence). This CDR3 is CASSLIPQLGNSYNEQFF. The CDR3, as DNA: TGTGCCAGCAGCTTAATCCCCCAACTCGGTAACTCCTACAATGAGCAGTTCTTC.

The CDR3 here is CSVAGGKGYTF. For the CDR3, the DNA is TGCAGCGTTGCAGGGGGCAAAGGCTACACCTTC. The rearrangement links TRBV29-1 to TRBJ1-2; 8 nucleotides agree with TRBD1. CDR3 length: 11 residues. V lost 4 bases and J lost 8; bases outside the gene matches: 3. Germline-derived CDR1 and CDR2 are SQVTM and ANQGSEA.